Shown below are 31 T cell receptor beta chains from a single sample sequenced in a study of metastatic and nonmetastatic thyroid tumors. Every patient underwent thyroid surgery untreated. With MiXCR, TCRdb reprocessed the PCR reads. The repertoire holds about 39,000 clones, roughly a fifth seen once, with around 19% in the top ten. The sequencing input was blood. Receptor source: a female donor with papillary thyroid cancer or a benign thyroid nodule (not recorded which). Some clones in this sample may be carry-over from other donors' samples.

At least ten counts were recorded for this clone. The CDR3 sequence: CSARDTAAMNTEAFF. The CDR3 region has the DNA TGCAGTGCTAGAGATACGGCGGCGATGAACACTGAAGCTTTCTTT. The chain joins TRBV20-1 to TRBJ1-1; no reliable D call. Germline-derived CDR1 and CDR2 are DFQATT and SNEGSKA (reference sequence). V shed 0 bases and J shed 0 bases, with 11 bases lying between them. This CDR3 is 15 amino acids long.

The table lists this clone with many counts. The CDR3 sequence: CASSLTPEGFRTGELFF. The CDR3 DNA follows: TGCGCCAGCAGCTTGACCCCCGAGGGGTTCAGGACCGGGGAGCTGTTTTTT. V is TRBV5-1 and J is TRBJ2-2; the D call may be TRBD1 or TRBD2 (5 bases each). CDR3 length: 17 amino acids. Germline CDR1 is SGHRS and CDR2 is YFSETQ. V gave up 1 base and J gave up 5 bases, with 18 bases separating them.

This clone was counted a few times. The junction shows a germline mismatch at one end, possibly a read error. The V and J genes are TRBV12-3 or TRBV12-4 and TRBJ2-6; 8 bases map to TRBD1. The CDR3 contains 13 residues. CDR3 residues: CAITPDRANVLTF. Here the CDR3 DNA reads TGTGCCATCACCCCGGACAGGGCCAACGTCCTTACTTTC.

This clone has only a few counts. This sequence joins TRBV19 and TRBJ1-5; D unclear. Deletions cut 11 bases from V and 5 bases from J, with 16 bases between. This CDR3 region has 13 residues. Germline V gives CDR1 LNHDA, CDR2 SQIVND (reference sequence). CDR3 in DNA: TGTGCCTCCTCAGGTGGGTTTGATCAGCCCCAGCATTTT. This sequence encodes CASSGGFDQPQHF.

This clone occurred many times. The chain employs TRBV12-3 or TRBV12-4 and TRBJ2-7; D is unresolved. Deletions cut 6 bases from V and 6 bases from J, with 15 bases between. The CDR3 totals 13 residues. The CDR3 bases are TGTGCCAGCAGCCATCGCGAGGCTGGCGAGCAGTACTTC. Amino acids: CASSHREAGEQYF.

Notes on this clone: It may be a read error: a sequence one base away is much more abundant. The chain combines TRBV27 with TRBJ1-2; tentatively, D is TRBD1 (6 bases). The CDR3 contains 14 residues. Trimming removed 10 bases at V and 0 bases at J, with 15 bases between. Germline CDR1 is MNHEY and CDR2 is SMNVEV (reference sequence). The CDR3 sequence: CANRGDRSNYGYTF. The CDR3 DNA follows: TGTGCCAACAGAGGAGACAGGTCTAACTATGGCTACACCTTC.

The J gene is TRBJ1-3, the V gene TRBV6-1; a weak D match, TRBD1 (5 bases). Germline V gene data show CDR1 as MNHNS and CDR2 as SASEGT. The CDR3 is made up of 14 amino acids. V was cut by 3 bases and J by 2 bases, with 8 bases left in between. CDR3 region: CASSDEGAGNTIYF. CDR3 sequence (DNA): TGTGCCAGCAGTGATGAAGGGGCTGGAAACACCATATATTTT.

This clone showed up just a few times. The CDR3 loop reads CASSYSQGVTGELFF. DNA for the CDR3: TGTGCCAGCAGTTACTCCCAGGGCGTCACCGGGGAGCTGTTTTTT. This chain joins TRBV6-6 and TRBJ2-2; weak D call: TRBD1 (5 bases). Germline V CDR1 and CDR2: MNHNY, SVGAGI (reference sequence). The CDR3 contains 15 residues. V dropped 0 bases and J dropped 4 bases, with 9 bases sitting between them.

This clone was seen at least ten times. The J gene is TRBJ2-3, the V gene TRBV20-1, with 10 bases that match TRBD2. CDR1 DFQATT and CDR2 SNEGSKA come from the germline V gene (reference sequence). V shed 1 base, J shed 3 bases, and the junction held 7 bases outside the gene matches. The CDR3 covers 16 residues. The CDR3 here is CSARASGRAWTDTQYF. The CDR3 DNA reads as TGCAGTGCTAGAGCCAGCGGGAGGGCATGGACAGATACGCAGTATTTT.

This clone has at least ten counts. This sequence joins TRBV4-1 and TRBJ2-3; unclear D gene. V was shortened by 3 bases and J by 3 bases, with 7 bases between the two germline ends. CDR1 is MGHRA, CDR2 YSYEKL, per germline. This CDR3 has 13 amino acids. The CDR3 loop is CASSHPRTDTQYF. The DNA for the CDR3 is TGCGCCAGCAGCCACCCCCGGACAGATACGCAGTATTTT.

This clone was counted ten times or more. The chain uses TRBV30 and TRBJ2-1; 10 bases line up with TRBD1. V was clipped by 4 bases and J by 7 bases; unmatched bases: 10. Germline V lookup: CDR1 GTSNPN, CDR2 SVGIG (reference sequence). The CDR3 runs to 15 residues. The CDR3 nucleotides read TGTGCCTGGACTCCCGGGGGACAGGGGAGGAATGAGCAGTTCTTC. It translates to CAWTPGGQGRNEQFF.

This clone was counted ten times or more. The rearrangement joins TRBV2 to TRBJ2-5; TRBD1 might be the D (5 bases). The CDR3 runs to 13 residues. CDR1 is SNHLY, CDR2 FYNNEI, per germline. The V gene lost 4 bases and the J gene lost 5 bases, with 11 bases spanning the gap. In DNA form, the CDR3 reads TGTGCCAGCAGTGGGGCACCAGGGGAGACCCAGTACTTC. It codes for CASSGAPGETQYF.

This clone was counted ten times or more. The chain links TRBV6-1 to TRBJ1-6; 9 nucleotides line up with TRBD1. Losses at the gene ends were 2 bases for V and 10 bases for J; bases not matched to a gene: 9. CDR1 is MNHNS, CDR2 SASEGT, per germline. This CDR3 region has 16 residues. The CDR3 protein is CASSELGDRGRSPLHF. The DNA of the CDR3 is TGTGCCAGCAGTGAACTGGGAGACAGGGGGAGGTCACCCCTCCACTTT.

This clone was counted between two and nine times. A much larger clonotype is one base distant, so this may be a read error. The chain employs TRBV6-1 and TRBJ2-6; no definite D call. Trimming left V 7 bases short and J 0 bases short, with 13 bases between. Germline V CDR1 and CDR2: MNHNS, SASEGT. This CDR3 comprises 16 residues. Here the CDR3 DNA reads TGTGCCAGCAATCCCCCGGAGAGCTCTGGGGCCAACGTCCTGACTTTC. It yields the protein CASNPPESSGANVLTF.

A note on this clone: Just one base apart from a much larger clone, this may be a read error. This sample includes further DNA sequences coding for the same CDR3. The rearrangement joins TRBV4-2 to TRBJ2-7, with D tentatively TRBD2 (5 bases). The CDR3 totals 17 residues. Trimming left V 0 bases short and J 5 bases short, with 20 bases between. Germline CDR1 LGHNA, CDR2 YNFKEQ. The CDR3, as DNA: TGTGCCAGCAGCCAAGATTTACTAGATCTAGGCTTCGACGAGCAGTACTTC. Its translation is CASSQDLLDLGFDEQYF.

Many counts were recorded for this clone. V is TRBV20-1 and J is TRBJ2-1, with D possibly TRBD1 on 6 matching bases. V lost 0 bases and J 7 bases, leaving 10 bases between the germline ends. This CDR3 is 13 amino acids long. Germline assignment: CDR1 DFQATT and CDR2 SNEGSKA (reference sequence). In DNA form, the CDR3 reads TGCAGTGCTAGAGATGGGACAATGAATGAGCAGTTCTTC. This encodes CSARDGTMNEQFF.

This clone was detected many times. The chain couples TRBV19 to TRBJ1-6; D unresolved. The CDR3 totals 15 residues. Germline loops: CDR1 LNHDA, CDR2 SQIVND (reference sequence). The V gene lost 1 base and the J gene lost 6 bases, with 10 bases spanning the gap. CDR3 in DNA: TGTGCCAGTAGTATAGGTCGCAGACTTAATTCACCCCTCCACTTT. Protein: CASSIGRRLNSPLHF.

This clone was recorded at least ten times. The chain is built from TRBV7-3 and TRBJ2-3, with no clear D. The CDR3 loop spans 13 amino acids. CDR1 is SGHTA and CDR2 is FQGTGA in the germline V gene. V shed 3 bases and J shed 0 bases, with 4 bases lying between them. In DNA, the CDR3 is TGTGCCAGCAGCTTGGCTAGCACAGATACGCAGTATTTT. It encodes CASSLASTDTQYF.

The chain recombines TRBV19 with TRBJ2-1, with D tentatively TRBD1 (6 bases). Deletions cut 9 bases from V and 4 bases from J, with 19 bases between. CDR3 length: 15 amino acids. Germline V CDR1 and CDR2: LNHDA, SQIVND (reference sequence). The CDR3 sequence: CASKQGLASYNEQFF. The DNA of the CDR3 is TGTGCCAGCAAACAGGGTTTAGCTTCATACAATGAGCAGTTCTTC.

As for this clone: A much larger clone is a single base away; this may be a read error. This specimen includes other DNA sequences encoding the same CDR3. The chain is built from TRBV9 and TRBJ2-2; D possibly matches TRBD1 or TRBD2 (5 bases each). The V end was cut by 0 bases, the J end by 6 bases, with 15 bases between. Germline-derived CDR1 and CDR2 are SGDLS and YYNGEE. The CDR3 length is 16 residues. CDR3 sequence: CASSVGDAQGPGELFF. The DNA of the CDR3 is TGTGCCAGCAGCGTAGGGGACGCCCAGGGTCCCGGGGAGCTGTTTTTT.

This clone was seen at least ten times. J is TRBJ1-5 and V is TRBV12-3 or TRBV12-4; 7 nucleotides agree with TRBD1. There are 18 residues in the CDR3. The V segment lost 7 bases and the J segment 1 base; nucleotides outside the gene matches: 16. The CDR3 loop reads CASKLGRGRVGSNQPQHF. The CDR3 DNA reads as TGTGCCAGCAAACTTGGTAGGGGGCGCGTGGGAAGCAATCAGCCCCAGCATTTT.

There are a few counts of this clone. J is TRBJ1-2 and V is TRBV6-5; D call uncertain. The CDR3 totals 13 residues. Germline V gene data show CDR1 as MNHEY and CDR2 as SVGAGI. V was clipped by 2 bases and J by 2 bases, with 6 bases between them. The CDR3 reads CASSYEQNYGYTF. The DNA for the CDR3 is TGTGCCAGCAGTTACGAACAGAACTATGGCTACACCTTC.

With respect to this clone: Possible read error: a much larger clone is one base away. Written as DNA, the CDR3 is TGCAGAAGTGTCATTCTGTTGGTTCTGGAGAACACTGAAGCTTTCTTT. Encoded protein: CRSVILLVLENTEAFF. The genes are TRBV20-1 and TRBJ1-1; D call uncertain. This CDR3 has 16 residues. Germline CDR1 DFQATT, CDR2 SNEGSKA (reference sequence).

Remarks on this clone: At the DNA level, this CDR3 is encoded by other sequences in the same sample as well. The chain is built from TRBV6-2 or TRBV6-3 and TRBJ2-3; perhaps TRBD2 as D (7 bases). Germline CDR1 and CDR2: MNHEY and SVGEGT. This CDR3 spans 20 amino acids. V was shortened by 2 bases and J by 2 bases, with 26 bases between the two germline ends. CDR3 bases: TGTGCCAGCAGTTACGCCCCGGGGGGCCTCGGAGCGGGGTACACAGATACGCAGTATTTT. Translating it yields CASSYAPGGLGAGYTDTQYF.

There are a few counts of this clone. The DNA of the CDR3 is TGTGCCAGCAGTGAAGCGCTTCCACCCTACAATGAGCAGTTCTTC. It is translated as CASSEALPPYNEQFF. This chain uses TRBV2 with TRBJ2-1; D call uncertain. V was shortened by 0 bases and J by 2 bases, with 8 bases between the two germline ends. The CDR3 covers 15 residues. Per germline, CDR1 SNHLY and CDR2 FYNNEI.

This clone was recorded a few times. This chain uses TRBV9 with TRBJ2-5; D possibly corresponds to TRBD2 (5 bases). Germline V gives CDR1 SGDLS, CDR2 YYNGEE. This CDR3 has 11 residues. Trimming stripped 4 bases from V and 9 bases from J, with 10 bases between. The CDR3 is CASSSGSAQYF. The CDR3 coding sequence is TGTGCCAGCAGCAGCGGTTCGGCCCAGTACTTC.

This clone was detected once. This rearrangement joins TRBV11-3 to TRBJ2-7; weak D call: TRBD1 (5 bases). Trimming removed 0 bases from V and 11 bases from J, with 17 bases in between. Germline V lookup: CDR1 SGHNT, CDR2 YENEEA. The CDR3 covers 14 residues. In nucleotides, the CDR3 is TGTGCCAGCAGCTTAGATCATACAGTACAGGAGAAGTACTTC. Its protein product is CASSLDHTVQEKYF.

This clone was counted at least ten times. V is TRBV28 and J is TRBJ2-1, with D perhaps TRBD2 (5 bases). V shed 5 bases and J shed 6 bases, with 17 bases lying between them. The germline V gene has CDR1 MDHEN and CDR2 SYDVKM. The CDR3 extends over 15 amino acids. CDR3 protein: CASSPDSVTINEQFF. In nucleotides, the CDR3 is TGTGCCAGCAGTCCGGACTCAGTAACAATCAATGAGCAGTTCTTC.

The table lists this clone with many counts. The chain couples TRBV27 to TRBJ1-5; D remains unclear. The germline gives CDR1 MNHEY, CDR2 SMNVEV (reference sequence). V lost 3 bases, J lost 5 bases, and 11 bases lay in between. The CDR3 is 14 amino acids. CDR3 amino acids: CASSFRVTHQPQHF. CDR3 DNA: TGTGCCAGCAGTTTTAGGGTGACCCATCAGCCCCAGCATTTT.

This clone was picked up a small number of times. A single base separates this from a much larger clone, so it may be a read error. The genes are TRBV6-1 and TRBJ1-6, with D possibly matching TRBD1 (5 bases). The V end was cut by 10 bases, the J end by 10 bases, with 20 bases between. CDR3 length: 14 residues. Per germline, CDR1 MNHNS and CDR2 SASEGT. CDR3 sequence (DNA): TGTGCCAACATGCGGGGGTTAGGATGGTCACCCCTCCACTTT. Translation: CANMRGLGWSPLHF.

This clone has a count of ten or more. The chain is built from TRBV6-5 and TRBJ2-2; D unclear. Germline V gene sequence: CDR1 MNHEY, CDR2 SVGAGI. V was clipped by 0 bases and J by 5 bases, with 10 bases between them. The CDR3 is 15 amino acids. The CDR3 nucleotides are TGTGCCAGCAGTTACTCGATGGCTGGAACCGGGGAGCTGTTTTTT. Protein product: CASSYSMAGTGELFF.